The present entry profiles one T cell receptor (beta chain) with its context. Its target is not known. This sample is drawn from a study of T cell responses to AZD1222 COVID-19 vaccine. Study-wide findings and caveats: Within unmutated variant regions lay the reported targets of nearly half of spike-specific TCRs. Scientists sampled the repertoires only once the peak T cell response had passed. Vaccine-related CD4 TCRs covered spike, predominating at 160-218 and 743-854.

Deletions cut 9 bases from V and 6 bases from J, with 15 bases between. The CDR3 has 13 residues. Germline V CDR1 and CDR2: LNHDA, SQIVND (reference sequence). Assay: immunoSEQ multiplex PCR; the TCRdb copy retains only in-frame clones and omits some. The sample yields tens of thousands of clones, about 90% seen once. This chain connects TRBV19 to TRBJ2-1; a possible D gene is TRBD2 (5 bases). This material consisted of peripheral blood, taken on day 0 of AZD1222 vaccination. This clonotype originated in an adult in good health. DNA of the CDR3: TGTGCCAGCAGGTCGAGGGATCTCAATGAGCAGTTCTTC. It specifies CASRSRDLNEQFF.